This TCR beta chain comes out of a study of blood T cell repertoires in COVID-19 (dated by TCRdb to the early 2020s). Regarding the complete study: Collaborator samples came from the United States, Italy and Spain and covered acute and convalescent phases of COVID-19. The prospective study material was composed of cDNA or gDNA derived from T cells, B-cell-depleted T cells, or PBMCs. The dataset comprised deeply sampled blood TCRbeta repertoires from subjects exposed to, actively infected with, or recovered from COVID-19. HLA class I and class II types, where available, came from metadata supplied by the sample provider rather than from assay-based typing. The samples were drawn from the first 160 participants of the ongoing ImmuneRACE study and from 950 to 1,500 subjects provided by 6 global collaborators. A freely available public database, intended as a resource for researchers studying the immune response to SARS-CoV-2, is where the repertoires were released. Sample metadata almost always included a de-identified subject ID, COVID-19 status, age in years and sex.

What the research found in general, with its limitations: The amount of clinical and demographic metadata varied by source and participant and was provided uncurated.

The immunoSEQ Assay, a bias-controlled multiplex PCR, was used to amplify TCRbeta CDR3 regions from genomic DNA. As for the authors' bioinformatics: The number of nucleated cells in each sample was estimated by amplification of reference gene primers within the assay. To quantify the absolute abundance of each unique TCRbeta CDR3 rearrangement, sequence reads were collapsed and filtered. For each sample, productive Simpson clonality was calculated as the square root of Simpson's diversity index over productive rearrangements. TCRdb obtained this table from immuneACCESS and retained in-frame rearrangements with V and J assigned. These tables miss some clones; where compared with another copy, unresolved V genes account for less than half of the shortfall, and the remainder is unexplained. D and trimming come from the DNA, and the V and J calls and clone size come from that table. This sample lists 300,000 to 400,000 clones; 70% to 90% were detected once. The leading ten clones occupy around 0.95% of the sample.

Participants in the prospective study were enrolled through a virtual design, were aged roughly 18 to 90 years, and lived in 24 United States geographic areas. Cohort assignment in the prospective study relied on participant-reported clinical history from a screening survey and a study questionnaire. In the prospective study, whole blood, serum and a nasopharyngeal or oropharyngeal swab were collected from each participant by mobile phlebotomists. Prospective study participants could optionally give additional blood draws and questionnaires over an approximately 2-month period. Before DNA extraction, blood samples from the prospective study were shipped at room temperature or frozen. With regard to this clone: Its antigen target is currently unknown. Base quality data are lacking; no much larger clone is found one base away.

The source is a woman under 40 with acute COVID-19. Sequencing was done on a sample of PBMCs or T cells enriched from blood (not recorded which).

The nucleotide sequence reads as follows: TGTGCCAGCAGTTACTTGGGACAGGGGGTATACAATGAGCAGTTCTTC. The encoded protein is CASSYLGQGVYNEQFF. The V and J genes are TRBV6-7 and TRBJ2-1, and 11 junction bases match TRBD1. TRBV6-7 counts as an open reading frame of uncertain function. V ends up 1 base short and J 4 bases short, with an unmatched junction base count of 3. From cysteine to phenylalanine, the CDR3 is 16 amino acids long. The entry retains the CDR3 DNA only, 48 bases that are in frame from base 1.